The entry that follows covers one T cell receptor (beta chain) sequence. Germline V gives CDR1 SGHTA, CDR2 FQGNSA. The CDR3 loop spans 14 amino acids. The V segment lost 4 bases and the J segment 8 bases; nucleotides outside the gene matches: 8. The data belong to a study of blood T cell repertoires in COVID-19. In the study overall: Sample material is recorded as cDNA or gDNA derived from T cells, B-cell-depleted T cells, or PBMCs.

As originally analysed: Amplifying reference gene primers gave estimates of nucleated cell counts. The protocol was immunoSEQ multiplex PCR, while the TCRdb copy is restricted to in-frame clones and leaves out a portion. The V and J calls and the clone size are those of that table, but D and trimming were determined from the DNA. In the table there are 250,000 to 300,000 clones, roughly nine tenths of which are singletons. This sequence originates from a woman in her thirties with COVID-19, enrolled during active disease. The chain uses TRBV7-2 and TRBJ1-5; 7 bases are a match to TRBD1. The sample consisted of peripheral blood. CDR3 DNA: TGTGCCAGCAGCTCCCAGGGGGTTCGGGAGCCCCAGCATTTT. It translates to CASSSQGVREPQHF.